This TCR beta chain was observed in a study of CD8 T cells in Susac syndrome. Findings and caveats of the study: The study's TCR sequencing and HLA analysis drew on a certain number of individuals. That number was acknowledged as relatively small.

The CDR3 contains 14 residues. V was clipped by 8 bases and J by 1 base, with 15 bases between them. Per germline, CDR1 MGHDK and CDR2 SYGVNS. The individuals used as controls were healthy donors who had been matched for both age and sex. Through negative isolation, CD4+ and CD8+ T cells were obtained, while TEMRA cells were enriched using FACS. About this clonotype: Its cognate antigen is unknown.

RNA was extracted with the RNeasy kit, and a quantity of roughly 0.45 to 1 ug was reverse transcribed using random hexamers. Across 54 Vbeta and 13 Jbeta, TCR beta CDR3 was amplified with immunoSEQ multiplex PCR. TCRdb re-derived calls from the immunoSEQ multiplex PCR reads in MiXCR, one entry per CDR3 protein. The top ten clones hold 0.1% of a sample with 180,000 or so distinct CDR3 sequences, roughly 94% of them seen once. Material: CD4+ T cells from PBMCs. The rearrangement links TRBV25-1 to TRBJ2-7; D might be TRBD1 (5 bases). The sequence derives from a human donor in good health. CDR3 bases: TGTGCCAGCCAGACAGAGAAAAGATCCTACGAGCAGTACTTC. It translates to CASQTEKRSYEQYF.